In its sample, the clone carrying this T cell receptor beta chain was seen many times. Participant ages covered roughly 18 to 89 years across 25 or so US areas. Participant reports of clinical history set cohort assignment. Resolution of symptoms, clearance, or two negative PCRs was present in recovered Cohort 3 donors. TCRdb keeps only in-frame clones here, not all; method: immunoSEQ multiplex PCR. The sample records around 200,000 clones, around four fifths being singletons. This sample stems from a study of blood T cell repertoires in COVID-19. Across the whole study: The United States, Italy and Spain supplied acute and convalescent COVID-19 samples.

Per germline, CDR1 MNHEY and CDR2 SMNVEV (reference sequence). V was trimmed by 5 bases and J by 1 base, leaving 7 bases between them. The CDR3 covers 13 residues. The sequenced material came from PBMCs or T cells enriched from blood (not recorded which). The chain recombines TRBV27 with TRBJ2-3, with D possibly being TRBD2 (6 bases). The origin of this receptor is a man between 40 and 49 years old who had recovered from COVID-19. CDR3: CASSIAGTDTQYF. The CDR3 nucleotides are TGTGCCAGCAGTATAGCGGGCACAGATACGCAGTATTTT.